This T cell receptor (beta chain) was retrieved from a study of shared clonotypes between healthy human individuals. General study points: A generally larger estimated richness was seen in naive subsets than in memory subsets. Donor scarcity curtailed the genetic and exposure-history diversity represented herein.

Trimming removed 0 bases at V and 7 bases at J, with 7 bases between. The CDR3 runs to 12 residues. Germline CDR1 and CDR2: SGHTS and YDEGEE. The assay was immunoSEQ multiplex PCR, and TCRdb's table has in-frame clones only and misses some. This sample yields 1 million to 1.3 million clones, of which 70% to 80% are seen a single time; 0.6% to 0.7% belongs to the top ten. Turning to this clone: Its target is not known.

CD45RA-negative memory and CD45RA+ naive subsets were split from the CD4+ cells. The origin of this receptor is a man younger than 35 in good health. Some clones in this sample may be carry-over from other donors' samples. The chain joins TRBV5-8 to TRBJ1-2; D call uncertain. The sample consisted of memory CD4+ T cells from PBMCs. Stated subset: CD45RA-negative fraction. CDR3 residues: CASSLVHSGYTF. CDR3 sequence (DNA): TGTGCCAGCAGCTTGGTTCATTCTGGCTACACCTTC.